The 5 T cell receptor beta chains below all came from one sample that was sequenced in a study of regulatory T cells in long-lasting Graves disease. Time point reported: newly diagnosed GD, antithyroid drugs for less than 3 months. RNA extracted from PBMCs served as the sequencing template. Through Arm-PCR of CDR3 regions and iRepertoire HTBI primers, TCR beta libraries were built. TCRdb independently ran MiXCR on the multiplex PCR reads; one entry per CDR3 protein. The data hold under 400,000 distinct CDR3 sequences, with about a sixth observed a single time. These data also formed part of another study, on T cells in Graves' hyperthyroidism and ophthalmopathy.

Sequences were derived from peripheral blood mononuclear cells (PBMCs), sampled at new diagnosis, from a patient treated with antithyroid drugs. These receptors were collected from a man aged 35-49 years with Graves disease.

J is TRBJ2-5 and V is TRBV11-2; 11 bases are a match to TRBD1. This CDR3 is built from 15 residues. Germline loops: CDR1 SGHAT, CDR2 FQNNGV. V trimming: 4 bases; J trimming: 4 bases; junction bases outside the gene matches: 5. As DNA, the CDR3 is TGTGCCAGCAGCTCCCCCGGGACAGGGGGAGAGACCCAGTACTTC. The encoded protein is CASSSPGTGGETQYF.

This clonotype was seen repeatedly, ten times or more. This chain joins TRBV9 and TRBJ1-6, with TRBD1 matching over 7 bases. The CDR3 sequence is 13 residues long. Germline trimming cut 3 bases from V and 10 bases from J; bases unmatched to any gene: 4. Germline values: CDR1 SGDLS, CDR2 YYNGEE. The CDR3 protein is CASSARQGSPLHF. As DNA, the CDR3 is TGTGCCAGCAGCGCGAGACAGGGATCACCCCTCCACTTT.

At least ten counts were recorded for this clonotype. This rearrangement joins TRBV9 to TRBJ1-5; weak D call: TRBD1 (5 bases). V lost 0 bases and J 5 bases, leaving 9 bases between the germline ends. CDR3 length equals 14 residues. Per germline, CDR1 SGDLS and CDR2 YYNGEE. CDR3 loop: CASSVAWGDQPQHF. As DNA, the CDR3 is TGTGCCAGCAGCGTAGCTTGGGGGGATCAGCCCCAGCATTTT.

The sample holds many counts of this clonotype. This rearrangement joins TRBV20-1 to TRBJ1-4; perhaps TRBD1 as D (5 bases). This CDR3 contains 16 residues. Germline lookup yields CDR1 DFQATT and CDR2 SNEGSKA (reference sequence). V gave up 4 bases and J gave up 10 bases, with 25 bases separating them. Here the CDR3 reads CSATSLGAGGFGKLFF. CDR3 nucleotide sequence: TGCAGTGCTACCTCACTCGGGGCTGGAGGCTTCGGAAAACTGTTTTTT.

This clonotype was seen many times. The chain is built from TRBV12-3 or TRBV12-4 and TRBJ2-5, with 9 bases lining up with TRBD1. With V trimmed by 7 bases and J by 5 bases, 17 bases remained unmatched. CDR3 length: 17 amino acids. The CDR3 protein is CASTKHIGTGGLETQYF. CDR3 DNA sequence: TGTGCCAGCACGAAGCATATCGGAACAGGGGGCCTGGAGACCCAGTACTTC.